These T cell receptor beta chains were read from a single sample in a study of cytomegalovirus exposure and HLA in healthy donors. The repertoire was sequenced with immunoSEQ multiplex PCR; TCRdb's copy has only in-frame clones and lacks some. The sample lists about 190,000 clones; about four fifths were seen once. The sample comprised PBMCs. All receptors derive from a woman under 40 in good health and CMV-seropositive. Both conserved end residues are part of each CDR3. A D gene is named only where the DNA matches it firmly. Clone size, where shown, is once, few, many, or a class for clones that have expanded.

CDR3	DNA	V	J	size	D	length
CASSPGNGCTF	TGTGCCAGTAGCCCAGGGAATGGCTGCACCTTC	TRBV19	TRBJ1-2	.	.	11
CASSLKHPYEQYF	TGTGCCAGCAGCTTAAAACACCCCTACGAGCAGTACTTC	TRBV7-3	TRBJ2-7	.	.	13
CASSPVLQQGPNYGYTF	TGTGCCAGCTCACCCGTATTACAACAGGGGCCTAACTATGGCTACACCTTC	TRBV18	TRBJ1-2	.	TRBD1	17
CASRMDSPEETQYF	TGTGCCAGCAGGATGGACAGCCCGGAGGAGACCCAGTACTTC	TRBV2	TRBJ2-5	.	.	14
CASSWGQGEDTQYF	TGTGCCAGCAGCTGGGGACAGGGGGAAGATACGCAGTATTTT	TRBV27	TRBJ2-3	.	TRBD1	14
CASSYTQGKENTIYF	TGTGCCAGCAGTTACACACAGGGGAAGGAAAACACCATATATTTT	TRBV6-6	TRBJ1-3	.	TRBD1	15
CASSLVRLAGGAINEQFF	TGTGCCAGCAGCCTGGTACGACTAGCGGGGGGGGCTATCAATGAGCAGTTCTTC	TRBV5-4	TRBJ2-1	.	TRBD2	18
CASSLLPGGSEQYF	TGTGCCAGCAGCTTATTGCCGGGAGGGAGCGAGCAGTACTTC	TRBV7-2	TRBJ2-7	.	TRBD2	14
CASSLKGQLPNSPLHF	TGTGCCAGCAGCCTCAAGGGACAGCTTCCAAATTCACCCCTCCACTTT	TRBV7-2	TRBJ1-6	few	TRBD1	16
CASSYGGGNQPQHF	TGTGCCAGCAGTTACGGTGGAGGCAATCAGCCCCAGCATTTT	TRBV6-6	TRBJ1-5	.	.	14
CARESTFYGYTF	TGTGCTCGCGAGTCTACCTTCTATGGCTACACCTTC	TRBV30	TRBJ1-2	.	.	12
CASSYSRLSSYEQYF	TGTGCCAGCAGTTACTCGAGACTTAGCTCCTACGAGCAGTACTTC	TRBV6-5	TRBJ2-7	.	.	15
CASSLGAGVEDTQYF	TGCGCCAGCAGCTTGGGGGCGGGAGTGGAAGATACGCAGTATTTT	TRBV5-1	TRBJ2-3	.	TRBD2	15
CASSISGVHTEAFF	TGTGCCAGTAGTATTTCGGGGGTGCACACTGAAGCTTTCTTT	TRBV19	TRBJ1-1	.	.	14
CASSPTLAGRINEQFF	TGTGCCAGCAGCCCAACGCTAGCGGGAAGGATCAATGAGCAGTTCTTC	TRBV7-9	TRBJ2-1	.	TRBD2	16
CAWSVPGWNNSPLHF	TGTGCCTGGAGTGTGCCGGGGTGGAATAATTCACCCCTCCACTTT	TRBV30	TRBJ1-6	.	.	15
CASSCRDRCSYEQYF	TGTGCTAGCAGTTGCCGGGACAGGTGCTCCTACGAGCAGTACTTC	TRBV7-7	TRBJ2-7	.	TRBD1	15
CATSSSGAGTGELFF	TGTGCCACCAGCAGCTCTGGGGCTGGCACCGGGGAGCTGTTTTTT	TRBV15	TRBJ2-2	.	.	15
CASSQRTSSYEQFF	TGTGCCAGCAGCCAACGGACTAGCAGTTATGAGCAGTTCTTC	TRBV4-2	TRBJ2-1	.	TRBD2	14
CASSLGGITEAFF	TGTGCCAGCAGCTTGGGGGGGATCACTGAAGCTTTCTTT	TRBV11-2	TRBJ1-1	.	.	13
CASSLSGHPWTF	TGTGCCAGCAGTTTATCGGGACACCCCTGGACCTTC	TRBV27	TRBJ1-2	.	.	12
CAWGDRADQPQHF	TGTGCCTGGGGGGACAGGGCGGACCAGCCCCAGCATTTT	TRBV30	TRBJ1-5	.	TRBD1	13
CASSLVGADSPLHF	TGCGCCAGCAGCTTGGTAGGAGCGGATTCACCCCTCCACTTT	TRBV5-1	TRBJ1-6	.	.	14
CASSQVGGYGYTF	TGCGCCAGCAGCCAGGTAGGAGGATATGGCTACACCTTC	TRBV4-1	TRBJ1-2	.	.	13
CASSLAQGLSGNTIYF	TGCGCCAGCAGCTTGGCGCAGGGTCTCTCTGGAAACACCATATATTTT	TRBV5-1	TRBJ1-3	few	.	16
CASSWTGLDETQYF	TGTGCCAGCAGCTGGACAGGGCTGGACGAGACCCAGTACTTC	TRBV7-9	TRBJ2-5	.	TRBD1	14
CASRTSGGRDTQYF	TGTGCCAGTAGGACTAGCGGGGGGCGGGATACGCAGTATTTT	TRBV25-1	TRBJ2-3	.	TRBD2	14
CASIKQGQITDTQYF	TGTGCCAGCATCAAACAGGGACAGATCACAGATACGCAGTATTTT	TRBV6-1	TRBJ2-3	.	TRBD1	15
CASSGIAGGKNTGELFF	TGTGCCAGCAGCGGAATAGCGGGAGGGAAGAACACCGGGGAGCTGTTTTTT	TRBV7-6	TRBJ2-2	once	TRBD2	17
CASRAGQVYGYTF	TGTGCCAGCAGGGCCGGACAGGTCTATGGCTACACCTTC	TRBV2	TRBJ1-2	once	TRBD1	13
CASSQGASGADTQYF	TGTGCCAGCAGCCAAGGCGCCTCGGGGGCAGATACGCAGTATTTT	TRBV14	TRBJ2-3	.	.	15
CASSFLGGDTQYF	TGTGCCAGCAGCTTTTTAGGAGGCGATACGCAGTATTTT	TRBV5-6	TRBJ2-3	.	.	13
CASSHLGQGTNYGYTF	TGCGCCAGCAGCCACCTAGGACAGGGGACTAACTATGGCTACACCTTC	TRBV4-3	TRBJ1-2	.	TRBD1	16
CASSPDRVPGETQYF	TGTGCCAGCAGTCCGGACAGGGTCCCTGGGGAGACCCAGTACTTC	TRBV6-5	TRBJ2-5	.	TRBD1	15
CASSLEKGAGQPQHF	TGCGCCAGCAGCTTAGAAAAGGGGGCTGGTCAGCCCCAGCATTTT	TRBV4-3	TRBJ1-5	few	TRBD1	15
CASSQDFGTSTDTQYF	TGCGCCAGCAGCCAAGATTTCGGGACTAGCACAGATACGCAGTATTTT	TRBV4-1	TRBJ2-3	few	.	16
CASSDQGLADSYNEQFF	TGTGCCAGCAGTGACCAGGGACTAGCGGACTCCTACAATGAGCAGTTCTTC	TRBV6-1	TRBJ2-1	.	TRBD2	17
CASSPSGGADEQYF	TGCGCCAGCAGCCCTAGCGGGGGGGCCGACGAGCAGTACTTC	TRBV5-1	TRBJ2-7	once	TRBD2	14
CASSRGQGKIDFF	TGCGCCAGCAGCCGGGGACAGGGTAAGATTGATTTCTTT	TRBV4-1	TRBJ1-1	once	TRBD1	13
CASSSGTDTQYF	TGTGCCAGCAGCTCAGGCACAGATACGCAGTATTTT	TRBV6-1	TRBJ2-3	.	.	12
CASSPSPLEAYEQYF	TGTGCCAGCAGCCCTTCCCCCCTGGAGGCCTACGAGCAGTACTTC	TRBV27	TRBJ2-7	.	.	15
CASSGGLSSYNEQFF	TGTGCCAGTAGTGGGGGCCTCAGCTCCTACAATGAGCAGTTCTTC	TRBV19	TRBJ2-1	.	.	15
CASREIRGRKNIQYF	TGCGCCAGCAGGGAAATCAGGGGGCGGAAAAACATTCAGTACTTC	TRBV4-1	TRBJ2-4	.	TRBD1	15
CASSRTGTRAFDEQFF	TGCGCCAGCAGCCGAACCGGGACTAGGGCGTTCGATGAGCAGTTCTTC	TRBV4-1	TRBJ2-1	.	TRBD2	16
CASSTQDRNTEAFF	TGTGCCAGCAGTACACAGGACAGGAACACTGAAGCTTTCTTT	TRBV27	TRBJ1-1	.	.	14
CASSSFTDTQYF	TGTGCCAGCAGTTCTTTCACAGATACGCAGTATTTT	TRBV6-6	TRBJ2-3	.	.	12
CASSDFEQGYTDTQYF	TGTGCCAGCAGTGATTTTGAACAGGGTTACACAGATACGCAGTATTTT	TRBV6-1	TRBJ2-3	.	.	16
CASRPGQLPYEQYF	TGTGCCAGCAGGCCGGGACAGTTACCCTACGAGCAGTACTTC	TRBV27	TRBJ2-7	.	TRBD1	14
CASSPSGGLLNEQFF	TGCGCCAGCAGCCCTAGCGGGGGGCTTCTGAATGAGCAGTTCTTC	TRBV5-1	TRBJ2-1	.	TRBD2	15
CASSYGGSEQYF	TGTGCCAGCAGTTATGGGGGGTCCGAGCAGTACTTC	TRBV6-5	TRBJ2-7	few	.	12